The entry below describes one T cell receptor (beta chain). The data were taken from a study of blood T cell repertoires in COVID-19. Looking at the study overall: Donors in the United States, Italy and Spain gave samples during acute or convalescent COVID-19. Nucleic acid was either cDNA or gDNA, and it came from T cells, B-cell-depleted T cells, or PBMCs.

Authors' methods: By means of reference gene primer amplification, nucleated cell counts were estimated. The method was immunoSEQ multiplex PCR; TCRdb's version includes in-frame clones alone and lacks a portion of them. The V and J calls and clone size were taken over from that table, and D and trimming were inferred from the DNA. The sample lists roughly 300,000 clones, 85% to 90% occurring once. CDR1 is SGHTA and CDR2 is FQGNSA in the germline V gene. V dropped 4 bases and J dropped 1; count of bases not matched to a gene: 9. The CDR3 covers 17 residues. The receptor comes from a woman aged 40 to 50 who had recovered from COVID-19. Source material: peripheral blood. This chain uses TRBV7-2 with TRBJ2-2; 7 positions match TRBD1. The CDR3 spells CASSSTAGTVNTGELFF. The CDR3 DNA is TGTGCCAGCAGCTCAACCGCCGGGACAGTGAACACCGGGGAGCTGTTTTTT.